This T cell receptor (beta chain) stems from a study of vaccination effects on CD4 cells after COVID-19. Across the whole study: Among convalescent patients, two provided samples 16 days and one week before vaccination.

Sequencing was preceded by expansion of antigen-specific CD4+ T cells with viral peptide pools in the ViraFEST assay. At the end of about ten days of culture, CD4+ T cells were isolated. Documented for the person is a PCR-confirmed SARS-CoV-2 infection occurring between March and December 2020. TCRdb's copy holds only in-frame clones and misses some; the assay was immunoSEQ multiplex PCR. The sample has approximately 20,000 clones; about 74% are singletons. In regard to this clone: Its antigen is still unknown.

V was pared by 0 bases and J by 2 bases, with 16 bases between. Germline-derived CDR1 and CDR2 are LNHNV and YYDKDF (reference sequence). The CDR3 is 18 residues long. This specimen consisted of CD4+ T cells from PBMCs cultured with SARS-CoV-2 spike peptides, obtained before COVID-19 vaccination. This TCR was recovered from a human donor who had a prior SARS-CoV-2 infection. This chain links TRBV15 with TRBJ2-2; possibly TRBD1 for D (5 bases). This CDR3 is CATSRDLTRVRNTGELFF. The CDR3 DNA reads TGTGCCACCAGCAGAGACCTTACCAGGGTACGCAACACCGGGGAGCTGTTTTTT.